Below, 4 T cell receptor beta chains from the same sample are listed, as sequenced in a study of tumor-infiltrating lymphocytes in primary liver carcinoma. The blood RNA (from unsorted whole blood) was obtained, and germline DNA was also extracted. Using a constant-region primer together with ProtoScript II reverse transcriptase, TCR beta cDNA was made from about 500 ng of total RNA. Three nested multiplex PCR rounds, a slightly modified ARM-PCR method, built the TCR beta libraries. TRBV1-TRBV30 forward primers and a C-beta reverse primer were used in the first two PCR rounds, which each ran for about 10 cycles. TCRdb re-analysed the multiplex PCR reads in MiXCR, keeping a single row per CDR3 protein. The table has 180,000 or so distinct CDR3 sequences, 60% seen once; the top ten hold approximately 70%. Material: peripheral blood. Receptor source: a man aged 35 to 55 with primary liver carcinoma and hepatitis B virus infection.

Points on this clonotype: An end of the junction differs from the germline gene, which may be a read error. This chain uses TRBV11-2 with TRBJ2-1; a weak D match, TRBD2 (6 bases). The CDR3 runs to 15 residues. Germline V gene data show CDR1 as SGHAT and CDR2 as FQNNGV. In DNA form, the CDR3 reads TGTGTCAGCGGCTTAGCGTCCGGGGACTGGGATGAGCAGTTCTTC. Translation gives CVSGLASGDWDEQFF.

This clonotype was found a few times. The chain has TRBV12-3 or TRBV12-4 and TRBJ2-7, with D perhaps TRBD2 (6 bases). V gave up 1 base and J gave up 7 bases, with 14 bases separating them. CDR3 length: 14 amino acids. The CDR3 reads CASSLGGRGGEQYF. The CDR3 bases are TGTGCCAGCAGTTTAGGAGGCCGGGGAGGAGAGCAGTACTTC.

This chain joins TRBV29-1 and TRBJ1-5; TRBD1 is a possible D gene (5 bases). V gave up 4 bases and J gave up 2 bases, with 9 bases separating them. This CDR3 has 13 amino acids. Germline assignment: CDR1 SQVTM and CDR2 ANQGSEA. The DNA for the CDR3 is TGCAGCGTTGTAGCGGGACGCAATCAGCCCCAGCATTTT. Residues: CSVVAGRNQPQHF. The variable domain in full, with the rest retrieved from reference TRBV29-1 and TRBJ1-5, is SAVISQKPSRDICQRGTSLTIQCQVDSQVTMMFWYRQQPGQSLTLIATANQGSEATYESGFVIDKFPISRPNLTFSTLTVSNMSPEDSSIYLCSVVAGRNQPQHFGDGTRLSIL.

V and J are TRBV5-4 and TRBJ2-5; D tentatively fits TRBD1 or TRBD2 (6 bases each). Germline loops: CDR1 SGHNT, CDR2 YYREEE (reference sequence). V was clipped by 4 bases and J by 2 bases, with 12 bases between them. CDR3 length equals 14 residues. CDR3: CASSQGGLQETQYF. The CDR3 nucleotides read TGTGCCAGCAGCCAAGGGGGGCTACAAGAGACCCAGTACTTC.